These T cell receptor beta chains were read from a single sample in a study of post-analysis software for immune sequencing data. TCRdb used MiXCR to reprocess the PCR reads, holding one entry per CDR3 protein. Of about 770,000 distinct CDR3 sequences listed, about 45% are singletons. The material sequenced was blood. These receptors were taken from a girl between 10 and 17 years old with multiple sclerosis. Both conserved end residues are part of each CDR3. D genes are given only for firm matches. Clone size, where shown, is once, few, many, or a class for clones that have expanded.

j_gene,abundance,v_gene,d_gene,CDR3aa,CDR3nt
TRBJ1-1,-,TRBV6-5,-,CASSYLGGSEAFF,TGTGCCAGCAGTTACTTGGGGGGCTCTGAAGCTTTCTTT
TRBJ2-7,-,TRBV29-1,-,CSVVWTADEQYF,TGCAGCGTCGTCTGGACAGCGGACGAGCAGTACTTC
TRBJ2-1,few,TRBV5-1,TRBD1,CASSLDRGGGYNEQFF,TGCGCCAGCAGCTTGGACAGGGGTGGGGGATACAATGAGCAGTTCTTC
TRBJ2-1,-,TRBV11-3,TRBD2,CASSRTSGRMVEQFF,TGTGCCAGCAGCCGGACTAGCGGGAGAATGGTCGAGCAGTTCTTC
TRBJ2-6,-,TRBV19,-,CASSIVGKVTSYSGANVRTF,TGTGCCAGTAGTATAGTGGGGAAGGTTACTAGTTACTCTGGGGCCAACGTCCGGACTTTC
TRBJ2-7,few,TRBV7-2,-,CASSWDGEVGYEQYF,TGTGCCAGCAGCTGGGACGGGGAAGTAGGATACGAGCAGTACTTC
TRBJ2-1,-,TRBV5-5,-,CASSPRFSSYNEQFF,TGTGCCAGCAGCCCTCGTTTCAGCTCCTACAATGAGCAGTTCTTC
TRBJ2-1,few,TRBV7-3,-,CASPIGETQGLRYNEQFF,TGTGCCAGCCCAATCGGGGAAACACAGGGACTTCGCTACAATGAGCAGTTCTTC
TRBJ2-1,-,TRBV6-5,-,CASSYSMSTAGEANEQFF,TGTGCCAGCAGTTACTCGATGTCGACAGCCGGGGAGGCCAATGAGCAGTTCTTC
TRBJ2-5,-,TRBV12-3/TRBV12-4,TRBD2,CASSWREWETQYF,TGTGCCAGCAGTTGGCGGGAGTGGGAGACCCAGTACTTC
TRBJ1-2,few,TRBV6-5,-,CASTRGPLQGYTF,TGTGCCAGCACCAGGGGCCCACTCCAAGGCTACACCTTC
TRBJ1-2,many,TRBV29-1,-,CSAYREEGYTF,TGCAGCGCTTACAGGGAGGAAGGCTACACCTTC
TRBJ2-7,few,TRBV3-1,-,CASSQFGSYEQYF,TGTGCCAGCAGCCAATTTGGCTCCTACGAGCAGTACTTC
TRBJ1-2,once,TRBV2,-,CASVAYDYGYTF,TGTGCCAGTGTAGCTTACGACTATGGCTACACCTTC
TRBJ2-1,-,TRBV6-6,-,CASSFLNRVAYNEQFF,TGTGCCAGCAGTTTCCTGAACAGGGTGGCCTACAACGAGCAGTTCTTC
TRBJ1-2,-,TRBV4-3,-,CASSPGRLENYGYTF,TGCGCCAGCAGCCCTGGCCGCTTGGAGAACTATGGCTACACCTTC
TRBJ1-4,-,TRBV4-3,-,CASSQALRGPPNEKLFF,TGCGCCAGCAGCCAAGCGTTACGGGGGCCCCCTAATGAAAAACTGTTTTTT
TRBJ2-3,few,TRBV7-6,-,CASSSLTGQPWSADTQYF,TGTGCCAGCAGCTCCCTAACCGGACAGCCTTGGTCGGCGGATACGCAGTATTTT
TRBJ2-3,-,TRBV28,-,CASSLFGDMATDTQYF,TGTGCCAGCAGTTTATTTGGGGACATGGCCACAGATACGCAGTATTTT
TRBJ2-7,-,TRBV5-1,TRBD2,CASSLTSGRSNEQYF,TGCGCCAGCAGCTTAACTAGCGGGAGATCGAACGAGCAGTACTTC
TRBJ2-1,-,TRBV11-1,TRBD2,CASSLTSGSDNEQFF,TGTGCCAGCAGCTTGACTAGCGGGAGTGACAATGAGCAGTTCTTC
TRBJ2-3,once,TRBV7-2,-,CASSYGGDTDTQYF,TGTGCCAGCAGCTATGGCGGGGACACAGATACGCAGTATTTT
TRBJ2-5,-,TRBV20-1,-,CSARDPRGPYQETQYF,TGCAGTGCTAGAGACCCCCGCGGGCCGTACCAAGAGACCCAGTACTTC
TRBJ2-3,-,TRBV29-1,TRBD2,CSVDGLAVDTDTQYF,TGCAGCGTTGATGGGCTAGCGGTGGACACAGATACGCAGTATTTT
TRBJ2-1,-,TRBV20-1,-,CSARSLTGLFEEQFF,TGCAGTGCTAGATCCCTTACGGGACTCTTCGAGGAGCAGTTCTTC
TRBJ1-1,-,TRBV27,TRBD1,CASRKQGANTEAFF,TGTGCCAGCAGGAAACAGGGGGCCAACACTGAAGCTTTCTTT
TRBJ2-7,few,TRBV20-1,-,CSARGWGKWEQYF,TGCAGTGCTAGAGGGTGGGGGAAGTGGGAGCAGTACTTC
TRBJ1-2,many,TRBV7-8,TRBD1,CASSPVPQGSYGYTF,TGTGCCAGCAGCCCCGTTCCACAGGGGAGCTATGGCTACACCTTC
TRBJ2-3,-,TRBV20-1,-,CSARDLGPGGTQYF,TGCAGTGCTAGAGATCTGGGACCCGGAGGGACGCAGTATTTT
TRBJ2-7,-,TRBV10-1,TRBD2,CASSESVGSGGPYEQYF,TGCGCCAGCAGTGAGTCCGTCGGAAGCGGGGGGCCCTACGAGCAGTACTTC
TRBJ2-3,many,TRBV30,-,CACGGLADTQYF,TGTGCCTGCGGCGGGCTAGCAGATACGCAGTATTTT
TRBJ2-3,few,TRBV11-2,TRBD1,CASSSTNRGRDTQYF,TGTGCCAGCAGCTCCACGAACAGGGGGCGAGATACGCAGTATTTT
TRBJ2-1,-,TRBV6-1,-,CASTRLEYNEQFF,TGTGCCAGCACAAGACTAGAGTACAATGAGCAGTTCTTC
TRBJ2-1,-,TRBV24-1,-,CATSDLHWNEQFF,TGTGCCACCAGTGATTTGCATTGGAATGAGCAGTTCTTC
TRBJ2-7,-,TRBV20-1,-,CSARDKRQGIRNEQYF,TGCAGTGCTAGAGATAAGAGGCAGGGCATTCGGAACGAGCAGTACTTC
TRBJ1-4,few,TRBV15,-,CATRIGTGIELFF,TGTGCCACCAGGATAGGTACAGGGATTGAACTGTTTTTT
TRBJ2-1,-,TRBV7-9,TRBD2,CASSSGIGTSGSGQFF,TGTGCCAGCAGCTCGGGGATCGGGACTAGCGGCTCGGGGCAGTTCTTC
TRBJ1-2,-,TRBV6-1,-,CASHNRAGYTF,TGTGCCAGCCACAACAGGGCTGGCTACACCTTC
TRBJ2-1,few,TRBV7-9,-,CASSPTPIAPDMHEQFF,TGTGCCAGCAGCCCCACACCTATAGCTCCTGACATGCATGAGCAGTTCTTC
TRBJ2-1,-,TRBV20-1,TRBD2,CSARGGAGRSSYNEQFF,TGCAGTGCCCGGGGGGGTGCGGGCAGGAGCTCCTACAATGAGCAGTTCTTC
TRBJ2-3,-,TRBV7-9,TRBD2,CASSYRPGGGTDTQYF,TGTGCCAGCAGCTACCGTCCGGGAGGAGGCACAGATACGCAGTATTTT
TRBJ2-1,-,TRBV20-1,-,CSWRANNEQFF,TGCAGCTGGAGGGCGAACAATGAGCAGTTCTTC
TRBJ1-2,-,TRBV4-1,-,CASSQEAAVRMSNCGYTF,TGCGCCAGCAGCCAAGAGGCGGCAGTCAGGATGAGTAACTGTGGCTACACCTTC
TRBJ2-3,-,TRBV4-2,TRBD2,CASSLHLAGAGTDTQYF,TGTGCCAGCAGCCTACATCTAGCGGGAGCGGGTACAGATACGCAGTATTTT
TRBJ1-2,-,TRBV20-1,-,CSARVGARSYTF,TGCAGTGCTAGAGTGGGAGCGAGAAGCTACACCTTC
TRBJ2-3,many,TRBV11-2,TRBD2,CASSLVASGLVTDTQYF,TGTGCCAGCAGCTTAGTGGCTAGCGGGCTGGTCACAGATACGCAGTATTTT
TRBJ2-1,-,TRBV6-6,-,CASTAIHNEQFF,TGTGCCAGCACGGCTATCCACAATGAGCAGTTCTTC
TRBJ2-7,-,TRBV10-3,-,CAISDSGLASGEQYF,TGTGCCATCAGTGATTCTGGGCTAGCGTCGGGGGAGCAGTACTTC
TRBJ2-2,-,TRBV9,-,CASSVGMGTGELFF,TGTGCCAGCAGCGTAGGGATGGGCACCGGGGAGCTGTTTTTT
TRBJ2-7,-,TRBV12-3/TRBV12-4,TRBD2,CASRLAGGDYEQYF,TGTGCCAGCAGGCTAGCGGGAGGAGACTACGAGCAGTACTTC
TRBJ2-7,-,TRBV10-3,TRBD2,CAITAGGSYNEQYF,TGTGCCATCACGGCCGGCGGGAGCTACAATGAGCAGTACTTC
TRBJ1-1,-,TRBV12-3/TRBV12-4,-,CASSRGARAFF,TGTGCCAGCAGCCGGGGGGCTCGAGCTTTCTTT
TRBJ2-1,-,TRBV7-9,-,CASSSGRSNEQFF,TGTGCCAGCAGTTCCGGGAGAAGCAATGAGCAGTTCTTC
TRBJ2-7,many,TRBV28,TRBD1,CASSPRTGEQYF,TGTGCCAGCAGTCCGCGGACAGGCGAACAGTACTTC
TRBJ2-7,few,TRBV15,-,CATRRLEGDEQYF,TGTGCCACCAGACGACTAGAAGGAGACGAGCAGTACTTC
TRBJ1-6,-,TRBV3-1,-,CASSQEVAGYSPLHF,TGTGCCAGCAGCCAAGAGGTCGCAGGATATTCACCCCTCCACTTT
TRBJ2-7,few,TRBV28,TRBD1,CASRPDRPYEQYF,TGTGCCAGCAGACCGGACAGGCCCTACGAGCAGTACTTC
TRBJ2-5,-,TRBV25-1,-,CASAAPLGIQETQYF,TGTGCCAGCGCGGCCCCCTTGGGGATCCAAGAGACCCAGTACTTC
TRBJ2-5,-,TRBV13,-,CASSLDSGRSQETQYF,TGTGCCAGCAGCTTAGACTCGGGCAGGTCACAAGAGACCCAGTACTTC
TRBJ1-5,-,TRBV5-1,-,CASSLGERSNQPQHF,TGCGCCAGCAGCTTGGGGGAGCGGAGCAATCAGCCCCAGCATTTT